The clone carrying this T cell receptor beta chain was observed a single time. The antigen is not known. These data belong to a study of CD8+ T cells in alopecia areata. Sequencing relied on a cDNA template that was reverse transcribed from extracted RNA. Here immunoSEQ multiplex PCR was the method, and the copy in TCRdb shows in-frame clones only, minus some. There are 95,000 to 150,000 clones in the sample; roughly 50% occur only once, and about 11% lies in the top ten. Germline CDR1 and CDR2: MNHEY and SMNVEV (reference sequence). Trimming left V 10 bases short and J 1 base short, with 15 bases between. The CDR3 contains 14 residues. The study's findings and limits: Lesional scalp, especially alopecia totalis/universalis, showed higher clonality than normal scalp.

The rearrangement joins TRBV27 to TRBJ2-3; tentatively, D is TRBD2 (7 bases). This receptor was obtained from a human donor with alopecia areata. The sequencing sample was made of NKG2D-low CD8+ T cells sorted from blood. CDR3 sequence reads: CATQAGAGTDTQYF. The CDR3 coding sequence is TGTGCCACACAGGCGGGGGCTGGCACAGATACGCAGTATTTT.